A selection of T cell receptor beta chains follows, all from one sample in a study of beta chain features in type 1 diabetes. Produced via immunoSEQ multiplex PCR; TCRdb's table is partial and in-frame only. Among a few hundred thousand clones listed, roughly 9.8% were seen once. Sequencing used central memory CD4+ T cells from blood. These TCRs come from a man aged 30 to 45 with type 1 diabetes. Each CDR3 is given with its conserved first and last residue. The order of the fields is clone size, J gene, V gene, CDR3 length, CDR3 protein. The size of a clone is reported for some rows only, either as once, few or many, or as a class for expanded clones.

size: few
J: TRBJ2-7
V: TRBV7-3
length: 15
CDR3: CASSFGGPHSYEQYF

size: many
J: TRBJ2-3
V: TRBV19
length: 15
CDR3: CASSIRLAGADTQYF

size: many
J: TRBJ2-5
V: TRBV9
length: 15
CDR3: CASSVGQREGETQYF

size: -
J: TRBJ1-2
V: TRBV28
length: 12
CDR3: CASSFTEYGYTF

size: many
J: TRBJ1-3
V: TRBV4-2
length: 17
CDR3: CASSQGHRAASGNTIYF

size: many
J: TRBJ2-7
V: TRBV5-5
length: 12
CDR3: CASSLSTGGTYF

size: -
J: TRBJ2-4
V: TRBV6-6
length: 14
CDR3: CASSRTGAEDIQYF

size: -
J: TRBJ1-1
V: TRBV6-5
length: 14
CDR3: CASRETGVNTEAFF

size: few
J: TRBJ2-7
V: TRBV6-5
length: 14
CDR3: CASGRWTTQGEQYF

size: -
J: TRBJ2-5
V: TRBV18
length: 13
CDR3: CASSPETEETQYF

size: -
J: TRBJ2-1
V: TRBV28
length: 15
CDR3: CASSLPGGPYNEQFF

size: many
J: TRBJ2-7
V: TRBV14
length: 13
CDR3: CASSQDYRGRQYF

size: few
J: TRBJ1-1
V: TRBV7-8
length: 12
CDR3: CASSLAGSEAFF

size: few
J: TRBJ2-1
V: TRBV19
length: 16
CDR3: CASSIASTGSYNEQFF

size: -
J: TRBJ1-2
V: TRBV27
length: 15
CDR3: CASSRSDRANYGYTF

size: -
J: TRBJ2-7
V: TRBV5-1
length: 16
CDR3: CASSLAIGQGAVEQYF

size: few
J: TRBJ2-3
V: TRBV4-2
length: 16
CDR3: CASSQDRQGVKDTQYF

size: few
J: TRBJ1-2
V: TRBV28
length: 12
CDR3: CASSSGNYGYTF

size: -
J: TRBJ2-2
V: TRBV9
length: 17
CDR3: CASSVATAGSNTGELFF

size: few
J: TRBJ1-4
V: TRBV11-2
length: 16
CDR3: CASRKTGGDGNEKLFF

size: -
J: TRBJ2-5
V: TRBV28
length: 15
CDR3: CASSRPGLAGETQYF

size: -
J: TRBJ2-1
V: TRBV18
length: 14
CDR3: CASSPPMGSDEQLF

size: -
J: TRBJ1-1
V: TRBV27
length: 12
CDR3: CASSPAMTEAFF

size: -
J: TRBJ1-4
V: TRBV5-1
length: 15
CDR3: CASSRDRAINEKLFF

size: -
J: TRBJ2-2
V: TRBV4-3
length: 15
CDR3: CASSRTGGNTGELFF